A selection of T cell receptor beta chains follows, all from one sample in a study of control samples from healthy donors and cancer patients. The repertoire was sequenced with immunoSEQ multiplex PCR; TCRdb's copy has only in-frame clones and lacks some. Among 150,000 to 160,000 clones listed, 90% to 95% were seen once. Input material: blood. The receptors originated from a man aged 35-49 years in good health. Each CDR3 is given with its conserved first and last residue. Each record gives: V gene, clone size, D gene, J gene, CDR3 DNA, CDR3 protein. D genes are given only for firm matches. The size entry is marked missing in some rows and otherwise reads once, few, many or a size class.

v_call: TRBV27; clone_size: -; d_call: -; j_call: TRBJ1-6; cdr3_nt: TGTGCCAGCGGTATAAGGAATTCACCCCTCCACTTT; cdr3_aa: CASGIRNSPLHF
v_call: TRBV4-1; clone_size: -; d_call: -; j_call: TRBJ1-1; cdr3_nt: TGCGCCAGCAGCCGAACGACAGGTACTGAAGCTTTCTTT; cdr3_aa: CASSRTTGTEAFF
v_call: TRBV19; clone_size: -; d_call: -; j_call: TRBJ1-2; cdr3_nt: TGTGCCAGTAGTATCTCCTCAAACTATGGCTACACCTTC; cdr3_aa: CASSISSNYGYTF
v_call: TRBV5-5; clone_size: -; d_call: -; j_call: TRBJ1-1; cdr3_nt: TGTGCCAGCAGTCTGACAGACACTGAAGCTTTCTTT; cdr3_aa: CASSLTDTEAFF
v_call: TRBV30; clone_size: -; d_call: -; j_call: TRBJ1-2; cdr3_nt: TGTGCCTGGAGTGTACAGCCAGGGAGTCGGAATGGCTACACCTTC; cdr3_aa: CAWSVQPGSRNGYTF
v_call: TRBV6-4; clone_size: -; d_call: -; j_call: TRBJ1-3; cdr3_nt: TGTGCCAGCAGTGACGGATGGAGCTCTGGAAACACCATATATTTT; cdr3_aa: CASSDGWSSGNTIYF
v_call: TRBV6-2/TRBV6-3; clone_size: -; d_call: -; j_call: TRBJ1-2; cdr3_nt: TGTGCCAGCAGTTACAAGTCTGCGACCGGCTATGGCTACACCTTC; cdr3_aa: CASSYKSATGYGYTF
v_call: TRBV7-2; clone_size: few; d_call: -; j_call: TRBJ2-7; cdr3_nt: TGTGCCAGCAGTCACGGACAGATCTACGAGCAGTACTTC; cdr3_aa: CASSHGQIYEQYF
v_call: TRBV3-1/TRBV3-2; clone_size: -; d_call: -; j_call: TRBJ1-5; cdr3_nt: TGTGCCAGCAGCCAAGAGGGGTGGGGGCAGCCCCAGCATTTT; cdr3_aa: CASSQEGWGQPQHF
v_call: TRBV19; clone_size: -; d_call: -; j_call: TRBJ2-7; cdr3_nt: TGTGCCAGTAGTCCCGGAGAGCCCTACGAGCAGTACTTC; cdr3_aa: CASSPGEPYEQYF
v_call: TRBV9; clone_size: -; d_call: TRBD2; j_call: TRBJ2-1; cdr3_nt: TGTGCCAGCAGCGTCCTAGCGGGGTCCGACAATGAGCAGTTCTTC; cdr3_aa: CASSVLAGSDNEQFF
v_call: TRBV2; clone_size: -; d_call: -; j_call: TRBJ1-4; cdr3_nt: TGTGCCAGCAGTGAAGAGGGACTTAGGCGGAATGAAAAACTGTTTTTT; cdr3_aa: CASSEEGLRRNEKLFF
v_call: TRBV19; clone_size: -; d_call: TRBD1; j_call: TRBJ1-1; cdr3_nt: TGTGCCAGCACGACAGGGTTGAACACTGAAGCTTTCTTT; cdr3_aa: CASTTGLNTEAFF
v_call: TRBV6-2/TRBV6-3; clone_size: -; d_call: -; j_call: TRBJ1-3; cdr3_nt: TGTGCCAGCAGTTGGGACGGAAGCTCTGGAAACACCATATATTTT; cdr3_aa: CASSWDGSSGNTIYF
v_call: TRBV2; clone_size: -; d_call: -; j_call: TRBJ1-2; cdr3_nt: TGTGCCAGCAGTGACCCCGGAGGGGCCTATGGCTACACCTTC; cdr3_aa: CASSDPGGAYGYTF
v_call: TRBV19; clone_size: -; d_call: -; j_call: TRBJ1-1; cdr3_nt: TGTGCCAGTAGTATAGTAGGAGGCCAATATGCTTTCTTT; cdr3_aa: CASSIVGGQYAFF
v_call: TRBV19; clone_size: -; d_call: -; j_call: TRBJ1-1; cdr3_nt: TGTGCCAGTAGTATAGGGCGGGCAGGGGATAACAGGGTTGGAGCTTTCTTT; cdr3_aa: CASSIGRAGDNRVGAFF
v_call: TRBV18; clone_size: -; d_call: TRBD2; j_call: TRBJ2-3; cdr3_nt: TGTGCCAGCTCACTCCAGCGGGGGGGCCTTGGAGATACGCAGTATTTT; cdr3_aa: CASSLQRGGLGDTQYF
v_call: TRBV4-3; clone_size: -; d_call: -; j_call: TRBJ1-5; cdr3_nt: TGCGCCAGCAGCCAAGATGGGTCCAGTGGGGTTTTTGGCAATCAGCCCCAGCATTTT; cdr3_aa: CASSQDGSSGVFGNQPQHF
v_call: TRBV7-8; clone_size: -; d_call: -; j_call: TRBJ1-2; cdr3_nt: TGTGCCAGCAGCTTTGACCAGAGCTATGGCTACACCTTC; cdr3_aa: CASSFDQSYGYTF
v_call: TRBV4-1; clone_size: few; d_call: TRBD1; j_call: TRBJ2-2; cdr3_nt: TGCGCCAGCAGCCAAGATTGGGGACAGGGGGCTGGCAGGGTGCGGGGGGAGCTGTTTTTT; cdr3_aa: CASSQDWGQGAGRVRGELFF
v_call: TRBV19; clone_size: -; d_call: TRBD1; j_call: TRBJ1-1; cdr3_nt: TGTGCCAGTAACAGACAGGGGTATAACACTGAAGCTTTCTTT; cdr3_aa: CASNRQGYNTEAFF
v_call: TRBV27; clone_size: -; d_call: -; j_call: TRBJ1-1; cdr3_nt: TGTGCCAGCAGTTTAAAGGGACGTACAAGGGCTTTCTTT; cdr3_aa: CASSLKGRTRAFF
v_call: TRBV6-2/TRBV6-3; clone_size: -; d_call: -; j_call: TRBJ1-4; cdr3_nt: TGTGCCAGCAGCCCTGGATACACCCCAACTAATGAAAAACTGTTTTTT; cdr3_aa: CASSPGYTPTNEKLFF
v_call: TRBV7-8; clone_size: -; d_call: -; j_call: TRBJ1-1; cdr3_nt: TGTGCCAGCAGCCCCTCGGACAGTCTCAACACTGAAGCTTTCTTT; cdr3_aa: CASSPSDSLNTEAFF
v_call: TRBV19; clone_size: -; d_call: -; j_call: TRBJ2-2; cdr3_nt: TGTGCCAGTAGTATCGGCCTGGGCCGGTCGAACACCGGGGAGCTGTTTTTT; cdr3_aa: CASSIGLGRSNTGELFF
v_call: TRBV14; clone_size: once; d_call: TRBD1; j_call: TRBJ1-4; cdr3_nt: TGTGCCAGCAGCCCGAACAGGGGGGGAAAACTGTTTTTT; cdr3_aa: CASSPNRGGKLFF
v_call: TRBV24-1; clone_size: -; d_call: -; j_call: TRBJ1-2; cdr3_nt: TGTGCCACCAGTGATTCCCCCCCGGGGTCCCATGGCTACACCTTC; cdr3_aa: CATSDSPPGSHGYTF
v_call: TRBV9; clone_size: -; d_call: -; j_call: TRBJ1-6; cdr3_nt: TGTGCCAGCAGCGCGGGGGGGGGAGGTTCACCCCTCCACTTT; cdr3_aa: CASSAGGGGSPLHF
v_call: TRBV18; clone_size: -; d_call: -; j_call: TRBJ2-1; cdr3_nt: TGTGCCAGCTCACGAGGGACTCCCCGCTCCTACAATGAGCAGTTCTTC; cdr3_aa: CASSRGTPRSYNEQFF
v_call: TRBV4-3; clone_size: -; d_call: -; j_call: TRBJ1-6; cdr3_nt: TGCGCCAGCAGCCAAGACAGGGGATCACCCCTCCACTTT; cdr3_aa: CASSQDRGSPLHF
v_call: TRBV12-3/TRBV12-4; clone_size: -; d_call: -; j_call: TRBJ1-4; cdr3_nt: TGTGCCAGCAGTGCAGGAGAAAAACTGTTTTTT; cdr3_aa: CASSAGEKLFF
v_call: TRBV28; clone_size: -; d_call: TRBD2; j_call: TRBJ2-2; cdr3_nt: TGTGCCAGCAGTCGCGCTGGACTAGCGAACACCGGGGAGCTGTTTTTT; cdr3_aa: CASSRAGLANTGELFF
v_call: TRBV2; clone_size: once; d_call: -; j_call: TRBJ1-2; cdr3_nt: TGTGCCAGCTCCCGGGGGGCGAACTATGGCTACACCTTC; cdr3_aa: CASSRGANYGYTF
v_call: TRBV11-2; clone_size: -; d_call: TRBD2; j_call: TRBJ2-3; cdr3_nt: TGTGCCAGCAGCCATAGACTAGCGGGGGTATTAGATACGCAGTATTTT; cdr3_aa: CASSHRLAGVLDTQYF
v_call: TRBV21-1; clone_size: -; d_call: -; j_call: TRBJ2-7; cdr3_nt: TGTGCCAGCCCCCGGACAAGCTCGTACCTTATCGGCGAGCAGTACTTC; cdr3_aa: CASPRTSSYLIGEQYF
v_call: TRBV24-1; clone_size: -; d_call: -; j_call: TRBJ2-3; cdr3_nt: TGTGCCACCAGTGATTTGAACAGCTCTCCCGACGGATACACAGATACGCAGTATTTT; cdr3_aa: CATSDLNSSPDGYTDTQYF
v_call: TRBV19; clone_size: -; d_call: TRBD1; j_call: TRBJ1-2; cdr3_nt: TGTGCCAGTAGTAACTACAGGGGGAACTATGGCTACACCTTC; cdr3_aa: CASSNYRGNYGYTF
v_call: TRBV4-3; clone_size: -; d_call: -; j_call: TRBJ1-4; cdr3_nt: TGCGCCAGCAGCCAAGGTGTCAGCAGTAATGAAAAACTGTTTTTT; cdr3_aa: CASSQGVSSNEKLFF
v_call: TRBV6-5; clone_size: -; d_call: TRBD1; j_call: TRBJ2-3; cdr3_nt: TGTGCCAGCAGTTGGGGAAACAGGGGGCGCACAGATACGCAGTATTTT; cdr3_aa: CASSWGNRGRTDTQYF
v_call: TRBV4-3; clone_size: -; d_call: -; j_call: TRBJ1-4; cdr3_nt: TGCGCCAGCAGCCAAGAGCCGACAGAACTTAATGAAAAACTGTTTTTT; cdr3_aa: CASSQEPTELNEKLFF
v_call: TRBV12-3/TRBV12-4; clone_size: -; d_call: -; j_call: TRBJ1-5; cdr3_nt: TGTGCCAGCAGTTTAGCGACAAATCAGCCCCAGCATTTT; cdr3_aa: CASSLATNQPQHF